The source of this T cell receptor beta chain is a study of blood T cell repertoires in COVID-19. Methods used by the authors: Amplifying reference gene primers gave estimates of nucleated cell counts. Measured with immunoSEQ multiplex PCR; TCRdb has only the in-frame clones, and not every one. Clone size and the V and J calls come from that table; the DNA yielded D and trimming. Of around 200,000 clones in the sample, 70% to 90% were seen once. The ends were cut back, 10 bases at V and 8 bases at J, with 21 bases in the middle. There are 14 residues in the CDR3. The germline CDR1 and CDR2 sequences are MNHEY and SVGAGI.

The receptor's source is a man over 45 with acute or convalescent COVID-19. The chain recombines TRBV6-5 with TRBJ1-5; D is uncertain. The material sequenced was peripheral blood. This CDR3 reads CATINSPRGEPQHF. As DNA, the CDR3 is TGTGCCACCATCAACTCCCCACGGGGAGAGCCCCAGCATTTT.